What follows are 27 T cell receptor beta chains derived from one specimen sequenced in a study of cytomegalovirus exposure and HLA in healthy donors. The PCR employed 60 Vbeta primers together with 13 Jbeta primers. TCRdb keeps only in-frame clones here, not all; method: immunoSEQ multiplex PCR. The table records some 190,000 clones, about 82% of them present only once. Sample: PBMCs. The receptors stem from a man aged 18 to 30 in good health and CMV-seronegative.

The gene calls are TRBV5-4 and TRBJ2-3, with TRBD2 identical over 7 bases. J lost 0 bases, V lost 5 bases, and 9 bases had no gene match. The CDR3 runs to 16 residues. Looked up from germline, CDR1 is SGHNT and CDR2 is YYREEE (reference sequence). CDR3 DNA sequence: TGTGCCAGCAGGCCCCAGCGGGGACTCAGCACAGATACGCAGTATTTT. It codes for CASRPQRGLSTDTQYF.

The V and J genes are TRBV6-5 and TRBJ1-5, with a weak D call TRBD1 (6 bases). Germline loops: CDR1 MNHEY, CDR2 SVGAGI. CDR3 length: 13 residues. Deletions cut 5 bases from V and 4 bases from J, with 9 bases between. The CDR3 is CASSHRENQPQHF. CDR3 nucleotides: TGTGCCAGCAGTCACAGGGAGAATCAGCCCCAGCATTTT.

The chain couples TRBV19 to TRBJ2-1, with 8 bases matching TRBD2. Trimming removed 4 bases from V and 6 bases from J; junction bases left unmatched: 5. This CDR3 is built from 14 residues. CDR1 LNHDA and CDR2 SQIVND come from the germline V gene (reference sequence). The CDR3 coding sequence is TGTGCCAGTAGTAGGGGACTAGTTGTCAATGAGCAGTTCTTC. Protein product: CASSRGLVVNEQFF.

The chain has TRBV5-5 and TRBJ1-5; D unclear. V shed 0 bases and J shed 9 bases, with 10 bases lying between them. Per the germline V gene, CDR1 is SGHKS and CDR2 is YYEKEE (reference sequence). The CDR3 sequence is 13 residues long. The CDR3 spells CASSLEQRGPQHF. The CDR3 nucleotides are TGTGCCAGCAGCTTGGAGCAGAGAGGGCCCCAGCATTTT.

The V and J genes are TRBV28 and TRBJ2-7, with TRBD2 as a possible D gene (5 bases). The length of the CDR3 is 14 residues. Trimming shortened V by 3 bases and J by 4 bases, and 13 bases separated the two germline ends. Germline CDR1 is MDHEN and CDR2 is SYDVKM. CDR3: CASSLAGGEYEQYF. In nucleotides, the CDR3 is TGTGCCAGCAGTTTGGCGGGTGGCGAGTACGAGCAGTACTTC. Drawing the rest from reference TRBV28 and TRBJ2-7, the complete variable domain is DVKVTQSSRYLVKRTGEKVFLECVQDMDHENMFWYRQDPGLGLRLIYFSYDVKMKEKGDIPEGYSVSREKKERFSLILESASTNQTSMYLCASSLAGGEYEQYFGPGTRLTVT.

This chain links TRBV6-5 with TRBJ2-3, with D possibly TRBD1 on 6 matching bases. CDR3 length equals 15 residues. Germline CDR1 reads MNHEY; CDR2 reads SVGAGI. Trimming cost V 4 bases and J 2 bases, with 13 bases left between them. CDR3 region: CASSSPDRATDTQYF. The CDR3 nucleotides read TGTGCCAGCAGTTCTCCGGACAGAGCCACAGATACGCAGTATTTT.

This chain links TRBV4-2 with TRBJ1-5, with TRBD1 matching over 8 bases. V lost 5 bases and J lost 3; bases outside the gene matches: 6. There are 15 residues in the CDR3. Germline lookup yields CDR1 LGHNA and CDR2 YNFKEQ. DNA for the CDR3: TGTGCCAGCAGCGAAAGACAGGGGATCAATCAGCCCCAGCATTTT. Amino acid sequence: CASSERQGINQPQHF.

The CDR3 sequence is CASTPDREGQRFF. The CDR3 bases are TGTGCCAGCACCCCGGACAGAGAGGGGCAGCGGTTCTTC. The V call is TRBV6-5, the J call TRBJ2-1; maybe TRBD1 (6 bases). Germline V lookup: CDR1 MNHEY, CDR2 SVGAGI. V was trimmed by 7 bases and J by 15 bases, leaving 22 bases between them. The CDR3 consists of 13 residues.

This clone was recorded once. The chain has TRBV7-9 and TRBJ2-7; 9 nucleotides match TRBD2. The CDR3 length is 16 residues. With V trimmed by 7 bases and J by 7 bases, 17 bases remained unmatched. From germline, CDR1 is SEHNR and CDR2 FQNEAQ (reference sequence). The CDR3 bases are TGTGCCAGCATCCTTGGGGCTAGCGGGAATTCGTGGGAGCAGTACTTC. Its translation: CASILGASGNSWEQYF.

The V gene is TRBV5-1, the J gene TRBJ2-6; tentatively, D is TRBD1 (5 bases). Germline CDR1 is SGHRS and CDR2 is YFSETQ. The CDR3 totals 15 residues. Trimming cost V 3 bases and J 1 base, with 8 bases left between them. CDR3 sequence reads: CASSSSGSGANVLTF. The CDR3 nucleotides read TGCGCCAGCAGCTCATCAGGGTCTGGGGCCAACGTCCTGACTTTC.

CDR3 bases: TGTGCCAGCAGCAGGACAGGGGGCAATGAAAAACTGTTTTTT. Amino acids: CASSRTGGNEKLFF. The chain joins TRBV28 to TRBJ1-4; 11 bases align to TRBD1. The junction had 2 bases not matched to a gene; V was cut back by 6 bases and J by 5 bases. Germline CDR1 reads MDHEN; CDR2 reads SYDVKM. The CDR3 is 14 amino acids.

V is TRBV14 and J is TRBJ2-5, with TRBD1 matching over 9 bases. With the DNA end fitting TRBJ2-7 better, the J assignment may be wrong. CDR1 is SGHDN, CDR2 FVKESK, per germline. This CDR3 has 15 residues. The CDR3 bases are TGTGCCAGCAGCCAATTGGGACAGGGTGAAGCCGAGCAGTACTTC. This encodes CASSQLGQGEAEQYF.

The chain carries TRBV28 and TRBJ1-1, with D hard to call. Per germline, CDR1 MDHEN and CDR2 SYDVKM. The length of the CDR3 is 14 residues. Trimming took off 2 bases at V and 1 base at J, with 8 bases between the two ends. CDR3 in amino acids: CASSLIGPNTEAFF. Here the CDR3 DNA reads TGTGCCAGCAGTTTAATTGGCCCGAACACTGAAGCTTTCTTT.

Of note for this clone: One junction end does not reproduce the germline sequence, and a read error may be involved. The rearrangement joins TRBV7-7 to TRBJ2-5; D remains unclear. Germline CDR1 SSHAT, CDR2 FNYEAQ (reference sequence). The length of the CDR3 is 15 residues. The chain's CDR3 is CASSLTARHQETQYF. As DNA, the CDR3 is TGTGCTAGCAGCTTAACGGCGAGGCACCAAGAGACCCAGTACTTC.

This clone has only one observation. V usage is TRBV7-6 and J usage is TRBJ2-3; TRBD2 matches 10 bases. The CDR3 runs to 18 residues. CDR1 is SGHVS and CDR2 is FNYEAQ in the germline V gene. The junction had 11 bases not matched to a gene; V was cut back by 5 bases and J by 0 bases. The CDR3 region is CASSPSAGGVFSTDTQYF. The CDR3 nucleotides read TGTGCCAGCAGCCCATCAGCGGGGGGGGTTTTTAGCACAGATACGCAGTATTTT.

The genes are TRBV13 and TRBJ2-5; TRBD1 aligns across 7 bases. Germline V gene lookup returns CDR1 PRHDT and CDR2 FYEKMQ (reference sequence). The CDR3 length is 12 residues. J lost 5 bases, V lost 5 bases, and 2 bases had no gene match. This CDR3 reads CASSVRGETQYF. CDR3 coding DNA: TGTGCCAGCAGCGTCAGGGGGGAGACCCAGTACTTC. Complete variable domain (other parts from reference TRBV13 and TRBJ2-5): AAGVIQSPRHLIKEKRETATLKCYPIPRHDTVYWYQQGPGQDPQFLISFYEKMQSDKGSIPDRFSAQQFSDYHSELNMSSLELGDSALYFCASSVRGETQYFGPGTRLLVL.

Only a few counts were recorded for this clone. The CDR3 reads CASSTDRTTNEKLFF. DNA of the CDR3: TGTGCCAGCTCAACGGACAGAACAACTAATGAAAAACTGTTTTTT. The chain uses TRBV18 and TRBJ1-4, with D perhaps TRBD1 (6 bases). With 5 bases removed from V and 0 bases from J, the gap between germline ends came to 10 bases. The length of the CDR3 is 15 residues. Germline assignment: CDR1 KGHSH and CDR2 LQKENI.

The genes are TRBV28 and TRBJ2-7; 9 positions agree with TRBD1. The V and J ends lost 7 bases and 6 bases, in that order; junction bases with no gene match: 10. CDR3 length equals 14 residues. Germline lookup yields CDR1 MDHEN and CDR2 SYDVKM. The CDR3 region has the DNA TGTGCCAGCACCCCCGGGACAGGGAAGCTCGAGCAGTACTTC. Its protein is CASTPGTGKLEQYF.

The sample holds a few counts of this clone. The V call is TRBV21-1, the J call TRBJ2-6; TRBD2, the table's D call, was not compared with the DNA. TRBV21-1 is shown as a pseudogene. The CDR3 length is 18 residues. The CDR3: CASSKVGGAKSGANVLTF. The CDR3 nucleotides are TGTGCCAGCAGCAAAGTAGGGGGGGCTAAATCTGGGGCCAACGTCCTGACTTTC.

V and J are TRBV4-2 and TRBJ2-3, with 12 nucleotides matching TRBD2. The CDR3 is made up of 17 amino acids. In germline, CDR1 is LGHNA, CDR2 YNFKEQ. With 6 bases clipped from V and 2 bases from J, the junction kept 9 bases outside the gene matches. In DNA, the CDR3 is TGTGCCAGCAGTTCTGGGACTAGCGGGCCATCCACAGATACGCAGTATTTT. Protein product: CASSSGTSGPSTDTQYF.

The V gene is TRBV29-1, the J gene TRBJ1-2; 7 bases are a match to TRBD1. CDR3 length: 11 amino acids. The V and J ends lost 6 bases and 4 bases, in that order; junction bases with no gene match: 2. Germline CDR1 SQVTM, CDR2 ANQGSEA. Written as DNA, the CDR3 is TGCAGCGTCGGGACAGTCTATGGCTACACCTTC. Encoded protein: CSVGTVYGYTF. The whole variable domain, filled in from reference TRBV29-1 and TRBJ1-2, reads SAVISQKPSRDICQRGTSLTIQCQVDSQVTMMFWYRQQPGQSLTLIATANQGSEATYESGFVIDKFPISRPNLTFSTLTVSNMSPEDSSIYLCSVGTVYGYTFGSGTRLTVV.

V usage is TRBV28 and J usage is TRBJ1-6; no definite D call. Germline V lookup: CDR1 MDHEN, CDR2 SYDVKM. The CDR3 has 12 residues. The V and J ends lost 6 bases and 7 bases respectively, with 7 bases between them. CDR3 DNA sequence: TGTGCCAGCAGGACTCTCAATTCACCCCTCCACTTT. Translated: CASRTLNSPLHF.

The rearrangement uses TRBV27 and TRBJ2-5; 14 positions match TRBD2. The tail of the sequence fits TRBJ2-7 better, so the J call may be wrong. From germline, CDR1 is MNHEY and CDR2 SMNVEV (reference sequence). The CDR3 spans 17 residues. Written as DNA, the CDR3 is TGTGCCAGCAGTTTATCGGGACTAGCGGGAGAGTCCTACGAGCAGTACTTC. It translates to CASSLSGLAGESYEQYF.

The chain couples TRBV18 to TRBJ2-7, with TRBD2 as a possible D gene (6 bases). This CDR3 contains 15 residues. The V gene's germline CDR1 is KGHSH and CDR2 LQKENI. Trimming stripped 2 bases from V and 0 bases from J, with 11 bases between. In DNA form, the CDR3 reads TGTGCCAGCTCACCAGGGGGGAGAACCTCCTACGAGCAGTACTTC. Translated, it gives CASSPGGRTSYEQYF.

This clone came up a few times. V and J are TRBV2 and TRBJ2-5; D remains unclear. The germline V and J ends were trimmed by 3 bases and 2 bases, with 7 bases remaining between them. Germline V gene lookup returns CDR1 SNHLY and CDR2 FYNNEI. The CDR3 consists of 13 residues. This CDR3 is CASSESVQETQYF. CDR3 nucleotide sequence: TGTGCCAGCAGTGAGTCTGTGCAAGAGACCCAGTACTTC.

The CDR3 nucleotides read TGTGCCAGCAGCTTCTCCACACTAGGGACGCAGTATTTT. This gives the protein CASSFSTLGTQYF. The chain employs TRBV11-2 and TRBJ2-3, with D possibly being TRBD2 (5 bases). Trimming left V 3 bases short and J 9 bases short, with 13 bases between. The CDR3 runs 13 residues. Per the germline V gene, CDR1 is SGHAT and CDR2 is FQNNGV.

The chain carries TRBV2 and TRBJ1-1; tentatively, D is TRBD1 (5 bases). The germline CDR1 and CDR2 sequences are SNHLY and FYNNEI. CDR3 length: 12 residues. V was clipped by 2 bases and J by 5 bases, with 6 bases between them. This CDR3 is CASSEQGTEAFF. For the CDR3, the DNA is TGTGCCAGCAGTGAACAGGGAACTGAAGCTTTCTTT.